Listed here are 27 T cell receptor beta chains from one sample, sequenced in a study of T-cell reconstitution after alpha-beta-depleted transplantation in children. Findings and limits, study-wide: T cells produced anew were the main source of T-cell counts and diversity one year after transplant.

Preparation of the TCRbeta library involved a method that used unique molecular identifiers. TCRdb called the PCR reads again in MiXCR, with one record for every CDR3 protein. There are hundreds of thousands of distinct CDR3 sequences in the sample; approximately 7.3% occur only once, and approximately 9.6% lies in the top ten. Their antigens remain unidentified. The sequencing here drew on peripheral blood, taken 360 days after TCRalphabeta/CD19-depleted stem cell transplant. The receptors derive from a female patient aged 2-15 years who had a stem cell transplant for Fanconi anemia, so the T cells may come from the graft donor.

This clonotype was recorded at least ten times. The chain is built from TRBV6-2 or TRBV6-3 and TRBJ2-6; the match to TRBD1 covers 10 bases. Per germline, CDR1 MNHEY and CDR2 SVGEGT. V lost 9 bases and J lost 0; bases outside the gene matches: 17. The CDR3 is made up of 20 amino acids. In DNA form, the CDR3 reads TGTGCCAGACAACGAAACAACCTCGGACAGGGGGACTCTGGGGCCAACGTCCTGACTTTC. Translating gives CARQRNNLGQGDSGANVLTF.

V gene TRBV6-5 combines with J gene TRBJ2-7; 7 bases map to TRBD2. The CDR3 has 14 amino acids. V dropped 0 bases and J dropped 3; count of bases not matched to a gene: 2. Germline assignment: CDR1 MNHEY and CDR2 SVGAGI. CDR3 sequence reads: CASSYSSGDYEQYF. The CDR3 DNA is TGTGCCAGCAGTTACTCGAGCGGGGACTACGAGCAGTACTTC.

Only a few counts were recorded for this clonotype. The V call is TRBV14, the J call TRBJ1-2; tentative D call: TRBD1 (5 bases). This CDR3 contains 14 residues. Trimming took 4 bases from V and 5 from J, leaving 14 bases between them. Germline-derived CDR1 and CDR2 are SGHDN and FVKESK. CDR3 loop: CASSLMTEAYGYTF. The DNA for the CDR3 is TGTGCCAGCAGCCTCATGACAGAAGCATATGGCTACACCTTC.

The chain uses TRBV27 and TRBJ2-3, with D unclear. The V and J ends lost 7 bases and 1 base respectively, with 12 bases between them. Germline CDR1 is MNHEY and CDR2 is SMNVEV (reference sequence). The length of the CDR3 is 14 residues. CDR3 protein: CASTFLGGTDTQYF. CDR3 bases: TGTGCCAGCACCTTCTTAGGTGGCACAGATACGCAGTATTTT.

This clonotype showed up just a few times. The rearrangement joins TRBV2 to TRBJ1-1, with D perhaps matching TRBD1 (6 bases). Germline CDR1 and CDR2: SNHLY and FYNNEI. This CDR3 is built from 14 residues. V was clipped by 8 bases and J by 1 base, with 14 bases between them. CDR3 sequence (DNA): TGTGCCAGCCAAACAGGACAGCGGAACACTGAAGCTTTCTTT. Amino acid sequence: CASQTGQRNTEAFF.

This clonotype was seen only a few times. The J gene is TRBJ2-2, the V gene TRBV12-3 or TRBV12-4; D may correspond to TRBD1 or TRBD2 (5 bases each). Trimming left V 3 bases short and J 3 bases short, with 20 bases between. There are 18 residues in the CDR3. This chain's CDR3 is CASSFLNPGSLDTGELFF. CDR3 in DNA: TGTGCCAGCAGTTTCCTTAATCCAGGGAGCCTGGACACCGGGGAGCTGTTTTTT.

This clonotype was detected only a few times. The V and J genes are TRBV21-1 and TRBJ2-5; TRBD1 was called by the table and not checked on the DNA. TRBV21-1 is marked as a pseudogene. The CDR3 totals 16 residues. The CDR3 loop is CASSKGPGKMEETQYF. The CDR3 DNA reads TGTGCCAGCAGCAAGGGGCCAGGGAAGATGGAAGAGACCCAGTACTTC.

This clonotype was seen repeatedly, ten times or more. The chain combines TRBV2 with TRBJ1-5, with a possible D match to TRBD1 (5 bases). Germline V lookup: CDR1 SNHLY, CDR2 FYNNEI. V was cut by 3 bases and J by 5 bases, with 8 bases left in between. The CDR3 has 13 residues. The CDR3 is CASSDQGDQPQHF. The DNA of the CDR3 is TGTGCCAGCAGTGACCAGGGAGATCAGCCCCAGCATTTT.

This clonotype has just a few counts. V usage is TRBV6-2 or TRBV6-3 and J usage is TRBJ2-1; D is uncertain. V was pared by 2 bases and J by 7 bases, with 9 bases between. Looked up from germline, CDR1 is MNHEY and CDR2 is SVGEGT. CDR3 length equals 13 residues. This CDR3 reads CASSYARGNEQFF. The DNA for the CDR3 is TGTGCCAGCAGTTACGCACGCGGAAATGAGCAGTTCTTC.

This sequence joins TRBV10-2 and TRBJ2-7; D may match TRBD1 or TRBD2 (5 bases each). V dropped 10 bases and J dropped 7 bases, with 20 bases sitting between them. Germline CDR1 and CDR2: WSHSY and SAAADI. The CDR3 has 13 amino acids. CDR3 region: CATRTGTSREQYF. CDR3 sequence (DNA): TGCGCCACCAGAACCGGGACGTCGAGGGAGCAGTACTTC.

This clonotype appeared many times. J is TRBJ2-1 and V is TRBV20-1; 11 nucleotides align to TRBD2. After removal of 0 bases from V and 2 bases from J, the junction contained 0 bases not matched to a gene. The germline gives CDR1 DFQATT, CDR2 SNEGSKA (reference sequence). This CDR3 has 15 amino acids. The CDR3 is CSARDSGRAYNEQFF. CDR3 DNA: TGCAGTGCTAGAGATAGCGGGAGGGCCTACAATGAGCAGTTCTTC.

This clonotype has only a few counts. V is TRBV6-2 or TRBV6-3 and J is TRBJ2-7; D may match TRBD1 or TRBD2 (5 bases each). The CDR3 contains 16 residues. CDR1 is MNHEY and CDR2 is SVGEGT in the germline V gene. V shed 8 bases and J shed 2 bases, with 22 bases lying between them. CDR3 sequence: CASDSTGTPIPYEQYF. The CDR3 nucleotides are TGTGCCAGCGACTCTACCGGGACGCCCATCCCCTACGAGCAGTACTTC.

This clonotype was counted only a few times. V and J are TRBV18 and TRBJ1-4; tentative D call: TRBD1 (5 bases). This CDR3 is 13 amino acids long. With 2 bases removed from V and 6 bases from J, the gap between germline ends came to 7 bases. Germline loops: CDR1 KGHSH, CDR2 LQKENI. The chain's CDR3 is CASSPATDEKLFF. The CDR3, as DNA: TGTGCCAGCTCACCAGCGACAGATGAAAAACTGTTTTTT.

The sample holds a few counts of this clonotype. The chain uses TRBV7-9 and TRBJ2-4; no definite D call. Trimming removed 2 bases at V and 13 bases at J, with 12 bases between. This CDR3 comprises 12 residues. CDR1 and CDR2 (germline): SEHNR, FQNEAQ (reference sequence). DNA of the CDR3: TGTGCCAGCAGCTTATCCGGTGTCGACCAGTACTTC. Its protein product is CASSLSGVDQYF.

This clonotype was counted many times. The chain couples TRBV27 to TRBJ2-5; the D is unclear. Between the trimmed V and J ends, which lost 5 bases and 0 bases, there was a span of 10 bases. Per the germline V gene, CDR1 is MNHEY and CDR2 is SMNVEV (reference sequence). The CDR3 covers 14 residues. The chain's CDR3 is CASSPQPYQETQYF. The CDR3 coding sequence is TGTGCCAGCAGTCCTCAACCGTACCAAGAGACCCAGTACTTC.

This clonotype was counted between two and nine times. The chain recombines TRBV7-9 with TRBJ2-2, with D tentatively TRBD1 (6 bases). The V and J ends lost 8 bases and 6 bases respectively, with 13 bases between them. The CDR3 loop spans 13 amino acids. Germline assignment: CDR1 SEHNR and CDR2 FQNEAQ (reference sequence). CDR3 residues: CASGNHRAGELFF. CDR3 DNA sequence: TGTGCCAGCGGAAACCACAGGGCCGGGGAGCTGTTTTTT. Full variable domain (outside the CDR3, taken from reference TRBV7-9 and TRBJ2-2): DTGVSQNPRHKITKRGQNVTFRCDPISEHNRLYWYRQTLGQGPEFLTYFQNEAQLEKSRLLSDRFSAERPKGSFSTLEIQRTEQGDSAMYLCASGNHRAGELFFGEGSRLTVL.

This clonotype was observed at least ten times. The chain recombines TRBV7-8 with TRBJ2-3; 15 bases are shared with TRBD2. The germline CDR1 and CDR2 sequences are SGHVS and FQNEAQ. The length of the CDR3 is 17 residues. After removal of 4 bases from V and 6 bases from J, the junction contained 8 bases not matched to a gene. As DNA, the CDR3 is TGTGCCAGCAGCTACGGGACTAGCGGGGGGCGTGGGGATACGCAGTATTTT. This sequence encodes CASSYGTSGGRGDTQYF.

The CDR3 coding sequence is TGTGCCAGCAGCTTCGGGACAGGGGGACGGTCACCCCTCCACTTT. Residues: CASSFGTGGRSPLHF. This chain links TRBV5-6 with TRBJ1-6; 11 nucleotides align to TRBD1. This CDR3 spans 15 amino acids. V gave up 2 bases and J gave up 10 bases; unmatched junction bases: 5. Germline CDR1 SGHDT, CDR2 YYEEEE.

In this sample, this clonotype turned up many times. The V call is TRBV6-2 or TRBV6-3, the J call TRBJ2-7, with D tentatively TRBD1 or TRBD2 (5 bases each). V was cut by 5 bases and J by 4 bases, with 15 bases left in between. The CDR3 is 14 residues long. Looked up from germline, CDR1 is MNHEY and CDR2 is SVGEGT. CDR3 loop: CASSRGASTYEQYF. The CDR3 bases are TGTGCCAGCAGTCGAGGGGCGAGCACTTACGAGCAGTACTTC.

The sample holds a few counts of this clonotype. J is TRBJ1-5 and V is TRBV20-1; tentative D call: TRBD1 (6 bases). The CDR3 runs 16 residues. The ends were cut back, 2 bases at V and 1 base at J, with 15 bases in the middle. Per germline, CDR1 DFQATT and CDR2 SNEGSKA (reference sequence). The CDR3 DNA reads TGCAGTGCTAGAACCCAGGGGATTCCGAGCAATCAGCCCCAGCATTTT. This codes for CSARTQGIPSNQPQHF.

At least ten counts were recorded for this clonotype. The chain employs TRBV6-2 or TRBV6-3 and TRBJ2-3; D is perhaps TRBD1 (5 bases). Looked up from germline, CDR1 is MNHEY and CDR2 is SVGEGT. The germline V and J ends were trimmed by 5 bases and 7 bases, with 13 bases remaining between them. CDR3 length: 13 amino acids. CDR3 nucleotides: TGTGCCAGCAGTGTCCACCAGGGATATACGCAGTATTTT. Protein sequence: CASSVHQGYTQYF.

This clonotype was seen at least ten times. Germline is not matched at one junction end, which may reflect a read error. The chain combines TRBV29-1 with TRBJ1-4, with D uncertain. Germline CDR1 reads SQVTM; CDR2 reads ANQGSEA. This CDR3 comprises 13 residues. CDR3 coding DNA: TGCAGCGTTGAGGTACTCTTTAATGAGAAACTGTTTTTT. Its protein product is CSVEVLFNEKLFF.

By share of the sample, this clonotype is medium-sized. Written as DNA, the CDR3 is TGTGCCAGCACCATGGGACTAGCGGGAGAGGCATACGAGCAGTACTTC. Amino acid sequence: CASTMGLAGEAYEQYF. The chain has TRBV28 and TRBJ2-7; 14 positions agree with TRBD2. The germline CDR1 and CDR2 sequences are MDHEN and SYDVKM. The CDR3 has 16 amino acids. Unmatched junction bases numbered 9, after V lost 7 bases and J lost 4 bases.

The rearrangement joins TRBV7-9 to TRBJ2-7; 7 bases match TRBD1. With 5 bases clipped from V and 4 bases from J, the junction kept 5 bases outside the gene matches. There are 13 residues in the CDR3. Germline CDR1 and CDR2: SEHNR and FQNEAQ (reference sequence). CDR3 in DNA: TGTGCCAGCAGCCCGACGGACAGGTACGAGCAGTACGTC. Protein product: CASSPTDRYEQYV.

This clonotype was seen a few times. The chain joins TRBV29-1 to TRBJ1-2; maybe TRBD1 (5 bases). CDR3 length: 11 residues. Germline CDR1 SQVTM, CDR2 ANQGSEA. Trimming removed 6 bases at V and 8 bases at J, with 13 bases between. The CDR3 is CSVGPLGGYTF. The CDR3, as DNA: TGCAGCGTGGGGCCCTTGGGGGGCTACACCTTC.

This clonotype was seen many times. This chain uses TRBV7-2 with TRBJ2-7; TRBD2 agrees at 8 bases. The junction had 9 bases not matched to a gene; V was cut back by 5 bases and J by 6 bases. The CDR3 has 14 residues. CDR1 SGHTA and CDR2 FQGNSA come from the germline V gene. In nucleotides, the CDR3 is TGTGCCAGCAGCCCTAGAGCGGGGGCTGGCGAGCAGTACTTC. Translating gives CASSPRAGAGEQYF.

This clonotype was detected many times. CDR3 loop: CASSPGRAAGLGEKLFF. CDR3 DNA sequence: TGCGCCAGCAGCCCGGGCCGCGCCGCGGGTTTAGGTGAAAAACTGTTTTTT. The gene calls are TRBV5-1 and TRBJ1-4; no clear D gene. V was clipped by 4 bases and J by 7 bases, with 23 bases between them. The CDR3 length is 17 residues. Germline CDR1 reads SGHRS; CDR2 reads YFSETQ.